This TCR beta chain was captured by sequencing in a study of control samples from healthy donors and cancer patients. Sequenced by immunoSEQ multiplex PCR; TCRdb stores in-frame clones only, minus some. The sample includes approximately 100,000 clones, about 88% seen only once; the top ten take around 35%. This clone was found a few times. This TCR derives from a man aged 70 or older with lung cancer. Sequences were obtained from PBMCs.

This CDR3 is CASSEGLAGGQETQYF. The CDR3, as DNA: TGTGCCAGCAGTGAAGGTCTAGCGGGGGGCCAAGAGACCCAGTACTTC. The chain combines TRBV6-1 with TRBJ2-5; 11 positions match TRBD2. Germline assignment: CDR1 MNHNS and CDR2 SASEGT. The CDR3 sequence is 16 residues long. V gave up 1 base and J gave up 1 base; unmatched junction bases: 2.